Below, 30 T cell receptor beta chains from the same sample are listed, as sequenced in a study of memory CD4+ T cells and cytomegalovirus serostatus. The data were produced by immunoSEQ multiplex PCR, yet TCRdb's version contains in-frame clones alone and is incomplete. Of around 57,000 clones in the sample, roughly 80% were seen once. The sort gate was single viable CD3+CD4+CD8-CD45RO+ cells for memory CD4+ T cells. Sequencing was done on a sample of memory CD4+ T cells from blood. The source of these receptors is an adult in good health and CMV-seronegative. Some clones in this sample may be carry-over from other donors' samples.

This chain links TRBV13 with TRBJ2-5; TRBD1 aligns across 9 bases. CDR3 length: 14 amino acids. Germline CDR1 reads PRHDT; CDR2 reads FYEKMQ (reference sequence). The V gene end was trimmed by 5 bases and the J gene end by 10 bases; junction bases not matched to a gene: 11. The CDR3 DNA reads TGTGCCAGCAGCCATACCGGGACAGGGTCCCGCCAGTACTTC. This codes for CASSHTGTGSRQYF.

This chain joins TRBV2 and TRBJ2-1; TRBD2 aligns across 10 bases. Looked up from germline, CDR1 is SNHLY and CDR2 is FYNNEI. This CDR3 region has 14 residues. V shed 6 bases, J shed 8 bases, and the junction held 7 bases outside the gene matches. CDR3 sequence reads: CASRPSGSLDEQFF. In DNA, the CDR3 is TGTGCCAGCAGGCCTAGCGGGAGTCTGGATGAGCAGTTCTTC.

The gene calls are TRBV14 and TRBJ2-2; 9 bases map to TRBD2. Germline values: CDR1 SGHDN, CDR2 FVKESK. The junction had 5 bases not matched to a gene; V was cut back by 4 bases and J by 5 bases. CDR3 size: 15 residues. The CDR3, as DNA: TGTGCCAGCAGCCGAGGACTAGCGACGACCGGGGAGCTGTTTTTT. It is translated as CASSRGLATTGELFF.

The chain joins TRBV19 to TRBJ2-3; maybe TRBD2 (5 bases). Germline assignment: CDR1 LNHDA and CDR2 SQIVND (reference sequence). Trimming pared 4 bases from V and 2 bases from J, leaving 16 bases between. The CDR3 consists of 16 residues. In DNA, the CDR3 is TGTGCCAGTAGTAAAACTACGGGGAGCTTCACAGATACGCAGTATTTT. Translated: CASSKTTGSFTDTQYF.

The table lists this clone with a count of one. CDR3 sequence: CASSSLRRNQGETQYF. CDR3 nucleotide sequence: TGTGCCAGCAGTTCCCTCCGACGAAACCAGGGGGAGACCCAGTACTTC. The chain employs TRBV27 and TRBJ2-5; TRBD1 is a possible D gene (6 bases). This CDR3 spans 16 amino acids. Deletions cut 4 bases from V and 5 bases from J, with 20 bases between. Germline V gives CDR1 MNHEY, CDR2 SMNVEV (reference sequence).

The CDR3: CASSSLAGGPNEQFF. CDR3 DNA: TGTGCCAGCAGTTCCCTAGCGGGGGGGCCCAATGAGCAGTTCTTC. The chain couples TRBV4-2 to TRBJ2-1; 12 bases map to TRBD2. Losses at the gene ends were 6 bases for V and 6 bases for J; bases not matched to a gene: 6. In germline, CDR1 is LGHNA, CDR2 YNFKEQ. The length of the CDR3 is 15 residues.

This clone has only a few counts. The V call is TRBV5-4, the J call TRBJ2-2; a weak D match, TRBD2 (5 bases). Germline V CDR1 and CDR2: SGHNT, YYREEE (reference sequence). The V end was cut by 0 bases, the J end by 0 bases, with 9 bases between. The CDR3 runs to 16 residues. CDR3 amino acids: CASSLASRSNTGELFF. CDR3 bases: TGTGCCAGCAGCTTGGCTAGCCGGTCGAACACCGGGGAGCTGTTTTTT.

The V and J genes are TRBV19 and TRBJ2-1; D not certain. The CDR3 extends over 15 amino acids. Germline CDR1 reads LNHDA; CDR2 reads SQIVND (reference sequence). V lost 3 bases and J 0 bases, leaving 9 bases between the germline ends. The CDR3 DNA reads as TGTGCCAGTAGTATCGCAGGTAGCTCCTACAATGAGCAGTTCTTC. Its protein is CASSIAGSSYNEQFF.

Points on this clone: A junction boundary mismatches the germline segment, possibly from a read error. The V and J genes are TRBV11-2 and TRBJ2-5, with D unresolved. Germline loops: CDR1 SGHAT, CDR2 FQNNGV. The CDR3 consists of 13 residues. The CDR3 nucleotides are TGTGCCAGCACCCTGGGCCAGCGTGTCACGCCCCACTTC. This translates into CASTLGQRVTPHF.

About this clone itself: This specimen includes other DNA sequences encoding the same CDR3. This chain links TRBV6-1 with TRBJ2-2; D ambiguous. Germline V gene lookup returns CDR1 MNHNS and CDR2 SASEGT. Trimming shortened V by 3 bases and J by 6 bases, and 8 bases separated the two germline ends. The CDR3 covers 13 residues. CDR3 protein: CASSELVAGELFF. CDR3 nucleotide sequence: TGTGCCAGCAGTGAGTTGGTGGCCGGGGAGCTGTTTTTT.

V usage is TRBV13 and J usage is TRBJ2-1, with D possibly matching TRBD1 (7 bases). Germline V lookup: CDR1 PRHDT, CDR2 FYEKMQ (reference sequence). The V and J ends lost 1 base and 5 bases respectively, with 30 bases between them. The CDR3 has 21 residues. The CDR3 region is CASSLVFPGQASRREHNEQFF. Here the CDR3 DNA reads TGTGCCAGCAGCTTAGTATTTCCCGGACAGGCGTCGCGGAGGGAACACAATGAGCAGTTCTTC.

This rearrangement joins TRBV4-1 to TRBJ1-5; 7 bases match TRBD1. V dropped 0 bases and J dropped 1; count of bases not matched to a gene: 3. The germline V gene encodes CDR1 MGHRA and CDR2 YSYEKL. There are 16 residues in the CDR3. The DNA of the CDR3 is TGCGCCAGCAGCCAAGAAAGAGGGGGCAGCAATCAGCCCCAGCATTTT. Protein sequence: CASSQERGGSNQPQHF.

The chain combines TRBV7-9 with TRBJ1-2; D gene unclear. With 1 base removed from V and 5 bases from J, the gap between germline ends came to 14 bases. The germline V gene encodes CDR1 SEHNR and CDR2 FQNEAQ (reference sequence). CDR3 length: 15 residues. The CDR3 is CASSLGVAGMYGYTF. The CDR3 DNA sequence: TGTGCCAGCAGCTTAGGAGTCGCAGGAATGTATGGCTACACCTTC.

In this sample, this clone turned up a few times. The rearrangement links TRBV7-9 to TRBJ1-6; D is ambiguous. The length of the CDR3 is 15 residues. V was trimmed by 5 bases and J by 0 bases, leaving 8 bases between them. Germline assignment: CDR1 SEHNR and CDR2 FQNEAQ (reference sequence). The CDR3 protein is CASSLFGSYNSPLHF. Written as DNA, the CDR3 is TGTGCCAGCAGCCTGTTTGGCTCCTATAATTCACCCCTCCACTTT.

This chain joins TRBV19 and TRBJ1-1; D not certain. Trimming removed 5 bases at V and 0 bases at J, with 10 bases between. This CDR3 is built from 14 residues. From germline, CDR1 is LNHDA and CDR2 SQIVND (reference sequence). The CDR3 DNA follows: TGTGCCAGTAGTGAAGGCTTCATGAACACTGAAGCTTTCTTT. The encoded protein is CASSEGFMNTEAFF. Full variable domain (remainder filled in from reference TRBV19 and TRBJ1-1): DGGITQSPKYLFRKEGQNVTLSCEQNLNHDAMYWYRQDPGQGLRLIYYSQIVNDFQKGDIAEGYSVSREKKESFPLTVTSAQKNPTAFYLCASSEGFMNTEAFFGQGTRLTVV.

This chain uses TRBV28 with TRBJ2-3; D gene unclear. Germline values: CDR1 MDHEN, CDR2 SYDVKM. V was clipped by 4 bases and J by 7 bases, with 15 bases between them. This CDR3 spans 14 amino acids. As DNA, the CDR3 is TGTGCCAGCAGTTGGTCGGTCGGTTCTTATACGCAGTATTTT. Encoded protein: CASSWSVGSYTQYF.

For this clone: Additional DNA sequences in this sample encode the identical CDR3. This rearrangement joins TRBV29-1 to TRBJ1-5; the D is unclear. Looked up from germline, CDR1 is SQVTM and CDR2 is ANQGSEA. V shed 5 bases and J shed 4 bases, with 9 bases lying between them. The CDR3 length is 12 residues. CDR3 loop: CSVLVGNQPQHF. The CDR3 DNA reads as TGCAGCGTTTTAGTGGGAAATCAGCCCCAGCATTTT.

The gene calls are TRBV2 and TRBJ2-1; a weak D match, TRBD2 (6 bases). Germline V lookup: CDR1 SNHLY, CDR2 FYNNEI. V was trimmed by 5 bases and J by 5 bases, leaving 13 bases between them. The CDR3 is made up of 14 amino acids. CDR3 sequence: CASSPQGLNNEQFF. The CDR3 DNA follows: TGTGCCAGCAGTCCCCAGGGACTCAACAATGAGCAGTTCTTC.

The V call is TRBV19, the J call TRBJ1-2, with TRBD1 as a possible D gene (5 bases). There are 15 residues in the CDR3. Looked up from germline, CDR1 is LNHDA and CDR2 is SQIVND (reference sequence). V was shortened by 6 bases and J by 5 bases, with 19 bases between the two germline ends. In DNA, the CDR3 is TGTGCCAGTAGCCCTGGGGACCGGGTGAATTATGGCTACACCTTC. Translating it yields CASSPGDRVNYGYTF.

This chain uses TRBV5-4 with TRBJ2-3; 10 nucleotides align to TRBD2. The CDR3 is made up of 18 amino acids. J was trimmed by 4 bases and V by 3 bases; bases with no gene match: 14. Germline V gene sequence: CDR1 SGHNT, CDR2 YYREEE (reference sequence). For the CDR3, the DNA is TGTGCCAGCAGCTCGACCACCTCAGCGGGAGGGCGGTCAGATACGCAGTATTTT. Residues: CASSSTTSAGGRSDTQYF.

The V gene is TRBV6-5, the J gene TRBJ1-1; no firm D call. The CDR3 runs 15 residues. Germline V lookup: CDR1 MNHEY, CDR2 SVGAGI. The V and J ends lost 3 bases and 8 bases respectively, with 19 bases between them. CDR3 bases: TGTGCCAGCAGTTATCGGACGGCTACGGGTAGGGAAGCTTTCTTT. Protein: CASSYRTATGREAFF.

The V and J genes are TRBV30 and TRBJ1-1, with D possibly being TRBD1 (6 bases). Germline V gene data show CDR1 as GTSNPN and CDR2 as SVGIG (reference sequence). The CDR3 sequence is 14 residues long. Trimming removed 3 bases from V and 4 bases from J, with 15 bases in between. The CDR3 spells CAWRSQGFSTEAFF. Written as DNA, the CDR3 is TGTGCCTGGAGATCTCAGGGGTTTAGCACTGAAGCTTTCTTT.

The V gene is TRBV14, the J gene TRBJ1-2, with TRBD1 matching 7 bases. With V trimmed by 1 base and J by 5 bases, 4 bases remained unmatched. The CDR3 has 14 amino acids. The V gene's germline CDR1 is SGHDN and CDR2 FVKESK. The CDR3 loop reads CASSQGQGWYGYTF. In nucleotides, the CDR3 is TGTGCCAGCAGCCAAGGACAGGGTTGGTATGGCTACACCTTC. Filled out from reference TRBV14 and TRBJ1-2, the complete variable domain reads EAGVTQFPSHSVIEKGQTVTLRCDPISGHDNLYWYRRVMGKEIKFLLHFVKESKQDESGMPNNRFLAERTGGTYSTLKVQPAELEDSGVYFCASSQGQGWYGYTFGSGTRLTVV.

V and J are TRBV10-3 and TRBJ1-2; D unresolved. The germline V gene encodes CDR1 ENHRY and CDR2 SYGVKD. V was trimmed by 2 bases and J by 1 base, leaving 2 bases between them. This CDR3 spans 12 amino acids. The CDR3 nucleotides are TGTGCCATCAGTGAGGATAACTATGGCTACACCTTC. Translation gives CAISEDNYGYTF.

Worth noting for this clone: A junction boundary mismatches the germline segment, possibly from a read error. This chain links TRBV4-1 with TRBJ1-3, with D hard to call. The CDR3 consists of 15 residues. Germline CDR1 MGHRA, CDR2 YSYEKL. This CDR3 is CASSSAGRIGNTVYF. CDR3 sequence (DNA): TGCGCCAGCAGCTCGGCGGGTCGGATCGGAAACACCGTATATTTT.

The chain uses TRBV9 and TRBJ2-3; the match to TRBD1 covers 9 bases. The CDR3 spans 15 residues. Trimming at V came to 4 bases and at J to 4 bases, leaving 7 bases not matched to a gene. Per germline, CDR1 SGDLS and CDR2 YYNGEE. CDR3 nucleotide sequence: TGTGCCAGCAGCACCCGACAGGGGGTGGCAGATACGCAGTATTTT. As protein: CASSTRQGVADTQYF.

The chain joins TRBV30 to TRBJ1-1, with a weak D call TRBD1 (6 bases). Germline V CDR1 and CDR2: GTSNPN, SVGIG (reference sequence). CDR3 length: 12 amino acids. Trimming left V 5 bases short and J 3 bases short, with 10 bases between. CDR3 in DNA: TGTGCCTGGTTAACAGGGCACACTGAAGCTTTCTTT. It codes for CAWLTGHTEAFF.

This clone was seen a single time. CDR3 residues: CAWSVLEAGELFF. CDR3 nucleotides: TGTGCCTGGAGTGTACTGGAGGCCGGGGAGCTGTTTTTT. The chain is built from TRBV30 and TRBJ2-2; the D gene is possibly TRBD2 (5 bases). The CDR3 spans 13 residues. The V gene's germline CDR1 is GTSNPN and CDR2 SVGIG (reference sequence). V was cut by 0 bases and J by 6 bases, with 8 bases left in between.

The rearrangement links TRBV7-2 to TRBJ1-2; tentatively, D is TRBD1 (5 bases). Trimming removed 1 base from V and 2 bases from J, with 8 bases in between. Germline CDR1 reads SGHTA; CDR2 reads FQGNSA. The CDR3 consists of 14 residues. Written as DNA, the CDR3 is TGTGCCAGCAGCTTAGGAAACAGGAACTATGGCTACACCTTC. Its protein product is CASSLGNRNYGYTF.

This clone appeared a few times. In DNA form, the CDR3 reads TGTGCCAGCTCACCCGCAGGGGGCGCCAACTATGGCTACACCTTC. Its translation: CASSPAGGANYGYTF. The J gene is TRBJ1-2, the V gene TRBV18, with 8 positions matching TRBD1. The length of the CDR3 is 15 residues. J lost 2 bases, V lost 3 bases, and 5 bases had no gene match. The germline V gene encodes CDR1 KGHSH and CDR2 LQKENI. The entire variable domain, with the rest obtained from reference TRBV18 and TRBJ1-2, is as follows: NAGVMQNPRHLVRRRGQEARLRCSPMKGHSHVYWYRQLPEEGLKFMVYLQKENIIDESGMPKERFSAEFPKEGPSILRIQQVVRGDSAAYFCASSPAGGANYGYTFGSGTRLTVV.